This is a list of T cell receptor beta chains from one sample in a study of graft-versus-host responses after intestinal transplantation. Measured with immunoSEQ multiplex PCR; TCRdb has only the in-frame clones, and not every one. The sample has fewer than 20,000 clones, 75% to 85% seen once. The sequenced sample was ileum tissue, obtained around 96 days after intestinal transplant. These receptors all come from a human patient who received an intestinal transplant, so some T cells may come from the graft donor. Each CDR3 is given with its conserved first and last residue. Each record gives: J gene, clone size, V gene, D gene, CDR3 DNA, CDR3 protein. The D gene is left open where the match is weak. Where a row states a size, it is once, few, many or the class of an expanded clone; other rows omit it.

>TRBJ1-2|-|TRBV20-1|-
TGCAGTGCCCCCGGACTGGAGGGCTACACCTTC
CSAPGLEGYTF
>TRBJ2-7|-|TRBV7-2|TRBD2
TGTGCCAGCAGCCCAAGCCGGGGGAGGGTGTACGAGCAGTACTTC
CASSPSRGRVYEQYF
>TRBJ2-1|-|TRBV4-2|TRBD1
TGTGCCAGCAGACAAGCTGTAGGACAGGGGGCTAATGAGCAGTTCTTC
CASRQAVGQGANEQFF
>TRBJ2-1|-|TRBV30|TRBD1
TGTGCCTGGAGTATGGGACAGGGGTACAATGAGCAGTTCTTC
CAWSMGQGYNEQFF
>TRBJ1-1|-|TRBV7-8|-
TGTGCCAGCAGCTTAAGGCCGGTTACTGAAGCTTTCTTT
CASSLRPVTEAFF
>TRBJ2-1|few|TRBV6-5|-
TGTGCCAGCAGGAGTCAAGGAGATGAGCAGTTCTTC
CASRSQGDEQFF
>TRBJ1-5|-|TRBV19|TRBD1
TGTGCCAGTAGGAGGGACAGAAGTAGCAATCAGCCCCAGCATTTT
CASRRDRSSNQPQHF
>TRBJ2-1|-|TRBV28|-
TGTGCCAGCAGTTTTACCCCCAGCTCCTTATCCTACAATGAGCAGTTCTTC
CASSFTPSSLSYNEQFF
>TRBJ1-3|-|TRBV7-6|-
TGTGCCAGCAGGAACAGGGACTCTGGAAACACCATATATTTT
CASRNRDSGNTIYF
>TRBJ2-7|-|TRBV6-1|-
TGTGCCAGCAGTGAGGGACGGACCTTGGATGGGTCCTACGAGCAGTACTTC
CASSEGRTLDGSYEQYF
>TRBJ2-7|-|TRBV7-2|TRBD2
TGTGCCAGCAGGCCTACTAGCGGGAGGGCCTACGAGCAGTACTTC
CASRPTSGRAYEQYF
>TRBJ1-2|-|TRBV5-1|-
TGCGCCAGCTTAATCTTATCGGTTCGAAAGATCTATGGCTACACCTTC
CASLILSVRKIYGYTF
>TRBJ1-4|-|TRBV6-1|-
TGTGCCAGCAGTCCTCCCCCAGGACTAAATGAAAAACTGTTTTTT
CASSPPPGLNEKLFF
>TRBJ2-7|-|TRBV7-9|-
TGTGCCAGCAGCTTAGCGGGGAGACAGCCCTCCTACGAGCAGTACTTC
CASSLAGRQPSYEQYF
>TRBJ1-5|few|TRBV4-3|-
TGCGCCAGCAGCCAAGATGTAATAGGGCAGCCCCAGCATTTT
CASSQDVIGQPQHF
>TRBJ1-5|once|TRBV6-5|-
TGTGCCAGCAGTTACGTGGGGACTAATCAGCCCCAGCATTTT
CASSYVGTNQPQHF
>TRBJ1-1|-|TRBV7-2|-
TGTGCCAGCAGCTTAGCGCGCGGGGCAGGAAACACTGAAGCTTTCTTT
CASSLARGAGNTEAFF
>TRBJ1-5|few|TRBV19|-
TGTGCCAGTAATACCAGGCGGGATCAGCCCCAGCATTTT
CASNTRRDQPQHF
>TRBJ2-7|-|TRBV18|TRBD2
TGTGCCAGCTCAACTAGCGGGCGAATCACCTACGAGCAGTACTTC
CASSTSGRITYEQYF
>TRBJ2-3|-|TRBV28|-
TGTGCCAGCAGTAAGGACAGCACAGATACGCAGTATTTT
CASSKDSTDTQYF
>TRBJ2-7|-|TRBV7-9|-
TGTGCCAGCAGCCTCCACCCGGTTTACGAGCAGTACTTC
CASSLHPVYEQYF
>TRBJ2-1|-|TRBV18|TRBD1
TGTGCCAGCTCCCCGAAACTGGGACAGGGCTGGAATGAGCAGTTCTTC
CASSPKLGQGWNEQFF
>TRBJ2-7|-|TRBV7-3|TRBD1
TGTGCCAGCAGCTCCGACAACAGGGGGCGTCAGACCTACGAGCAGTACTTC
CASSSDNRGRQTYEQYF
>TRBJ2-2|-|TRBV5-1|-
TGCGCCAGCCGGATTAGCGTTCAGAACACCGGGGAGCTGTTTTTT
CASRISVQNTGELFF
>TRBJ2-1|-|TRBV5-1|TRBD2
TGCGCCAGCAGCCGGGGACTAGCGGGAGGTTTCTACAATGAGCAGTTCTTC
CASSRGLAGGFYNEQFF
>TRBJ2-1|-|TRBV27|TRBD2
TGTGCCAGCAGCGAGACTAGCGGGGGGGACTCCTACAATGAGCAGTTCTTC
CASSETSGGDSYNEQFF
>TRBJ2-7|-|TRBV2|TRBD1
TGTGCCAGCAGTACACCGGGACAGGGGAACTACGAGCAGTACTTC
CASSTPGQGNYEQYF
>TRBJ2-3|once|TRBV27|TRBD2
TGTGCCAGCAGCCTACTAGCGGAGCTCACAGATACGCAGTATTTT
CASSLLAELTDTQYF
>TRBJ2-3|-|TRBV6-5|TRBD2
TGTGCCAGCAGTTACTCGTTTGCGGGAGGGTTGGATACGCAGTATTTT
CASSYSFAGGLDTQYF
>TRBJ2-1|-|TRBV28|-
TGTGCCAGCAGTTTCGACTGGATGAGGGGGGGGCCGGACAATGAGCAGTTCTTC
CASSFDWMRGGPDNEQFF
>TRBJ2-6|-|TRBV28|TRBD2
TGTGCCAGCAGTTACGGACTAGCGGTTCATATCTCTGGGGCCAACGTCCTGACTTTC
CASSYGLAVHISGANVLTF
>TRBJ2-7|-|TRBV28|TRBD2
TGTGCCAGCAGTTTAACTCCGGGACTAGCGGGAGACGAGCAGTACTTC
CASSLTPGLAGDEQYF
>TRBJ1-1|-|TRBV9|-
TGTGCCAGCAGCGTAGGGGGGGCTGGCACTGAAGCTTTCTTT
CASSVGGAGTEAFF
>TRBJ1-6|-|TRBV7-8|TRBD1
TGTGCCAGCAGCTTAGGGACAGGCAGTTCACCCCTCCACTTT
CASSLGTGSSPLHF
>TRBJ2-3|-|TRBV5-4|TRBD2
TGTGCCAGCAGCTTGGGACTAGCGGGAGGGCCGGATACGCAGTATTTT
CASSLGLAGGPDTQYF
>TRBJ2-1|-|TRBV2|TRBD2
TGTGCCAGCAGTGTCGAGAGCGGGAGGGCCAATGAGCAGTTCTTC
CASSVESGRANEQFF
>TRBJ2-5|-|TRBV27|-
TGTGCCAGCAGTTTATCTCCTATCCAAGAGACCCAGTACTTC
CASSLSPIQETQYF
>TRBJ1-6|-|TRBV27|-
TGTGCCAGCAGTTTAACAGGGTCACTCCACTTT
CASSLTGSLHF
>TRBJ2-7|-|TRBV4-2|TRBD1
TGTGCCAGCAGGGACAGGGGGAAATACGAGCAGTACTTC
CASRDRGKYEQYF
>TRBJ2-3|-|TRBV2|TRBD2
TGTGCCAACCTTAGCGGGGGCCGCACAGATACGCAGTATTTT
CANLSGGRTDTQYF
>TRBJ2-7|-|TRBV27|-
TGTGCCAGCCTCGGGCGCCGGAGCTCCTACGAGCAGTACTTC
CASLGRRSSYEQYF
>TRBJ2-1|-|TRBV28|TRBD2
TGTGCCAGCAGTTCGCCTGGACTAGCGGGAAGGGTTGAGCAGTTCTTC
CASSSPGLAGRVEQFF
>TRBJ2-7|-|TRBV11-2|-
TGTGCCAGCAGCTTAGGTCCTGACTATCCCATTTCCTACGAGCAGTACTTC
CASSLGPDYPISYEQYF
>TRBJ1-4|-|TRBV7-9|-
TGTGCCAGCAGCTTAGGTCTGAATGAAAAACTGTTTTTT
CASSLGLNEKLFF
>TRBJ1-5|-|TRBV6-1|TRBD1
TGTGCCAGCAGTGTTACAGGGGGCGAGGGTCAGCCCCAGCATTTT
CASSVTGGEGQPQHF
>TRBJ2-3|-|TRBV10-3|TRBD2
TGTGCCATCAGTGAGCCGGGACTAGGGGGAGATACGCAGTATTTT
CAISEPGLGGDTQYF
>TRBJ2-3|-|TRBV6-1|TRBD2
TGTGCCAGCAGTGCCTCGGGACTAGCGGGAGGCCCAGATACGCAGTATTTT
CASSASGLAGGPDTQYF
>TRBJ1-5|-|TRBV19|TRBD1
TGTGCCAGTAGTATCCTCTCACCGGGACAGGGCAATCAGCCCCAGCATTTT
CASSILSPGQGNQPQHF
>TRBJ2-7|-|TRBV27|TRBD2
TGTGCCAGCAGTTTATCGACCGGACTAGCGGGAGATGACGAGCAGTACTTC
CASSLSTGLAGDDEQYF
>TRBJ1-3|-|TRBV11-2|-
TGTGCCAGCAAAGATGACAGATACTCTGGAAACACCATATATTTT
CASKDDRYSGNTIYF
>TRBJ1-5|-|TRBV4-1|-
TGCGCCAGCAGCCAAGATCGAATCGGGACAAGGTTCATGGGGCCCCAGCATTTT
CASSQDRIGTRFMGPQHF
>TRBJ2-7|-|TRBV19|TRBD1
TGTGCCAGTAGTGTTCTACAGGGGGTCTACGAGCAGTACTTC
CASSVLQGVYEQYF
>TRBJ2-1|-|TRBV7-6|TRBD1
TGTGCCAGCAGCTCTCGAGGACAGGGTTACAATGAGCAGTTCTTC
CASSSRGQGYNEQFF
>TRBJ2-1|once|TRBV15|-
TGTGCCACCAGCAGAGCACCGATGACTAGCAATGAGCAGTTCTTC
CATSRAPMTSNEQFF
>TRBJ1-1|once|TRBV6-5|-
TGTGCCAGCAGTTCATACAGGGACACTGAAGCTTTCTTT
CASSSYRDTEAFF
>TRBJ2-4|-|TRBV5-3|-
TGTGCCAGAAGCAGCGATCTGAGAGGGGAAAACATTCAGTACTTC
CARSSDLRGENIQYF
>TRBJ2-7|-|TRBV28|-
TGTGCCAGCAGCTACCACTGGAGCTCCTACGAGCAGTACTTC
CASSYHWSSYEQYF
>TRBJ2-1|-|TRBV9|-
TGTGCCAGCAGCGCGACAGTAGGTAATGAGCAGTTCTTC
CASSATVGNEQFF
>TRBJ1-6|-|TRBV28|-
TGTGCCAGCACCTCACGGTCAACGCCCCTCCACTTT
CASTSRSTPLHF
>TRBJ2-2|-|TRBV28|TRBD2
TGTGCCAGCAGTTTGCTAGCGGGAGGGTTGAACACCGGGGAGCTGTTTTTT
CASSLLAGGLNTGELFF